Below are 12 T cell receptor beta chains sequenced from a single sample in a study of long-term antiretroviral therapy in people with HIV. Assay version v3.0 of immunoSEQ was used, and it was run at survey level. The assay was immunoSEQ multiplex PCR, and TCRdb's table has in-frame clones only and misses some. In the table there are some 17,000 clones, about 88% of which are singletons. The sample in question was unsorted PBMCs, obtained 6.9 years after starting antiretroviral therapy. These receptors were collected from a man between 50 and 59 years old with HIV.

The chain uses TRBV11-2 and TRBJ2-7, with 10 bases lining up with TRBD2. The V segment lost 5 bases and the J segment 1 base; nucleotides outside the gene matches: 2. This CDR3 comprises 14 residues. Germline values: CDR1 SGHAT, CDR2 FQNNGV. CDR3 sequence (DNA): TGTGCCAGCAGCGGACTAGCGGTTTCCTACGAGCAGTACTTC. Amino acid sequence: CASSGLAVSYEQYF.

The chain carries TRBV28 and TRBJ1-2, with D uncertain. V was cut by 2 bases and J by 6 bases, with 7 bases left in between. Germline-derived CDR1 and CDR2 are MDHEN and SYDVKM. The CDR3 extends over 12 amino acids. The CDR3 bases are TGTGCCAGCAGTTTAAAGCTGGATGGCTACACCTTC. Translating it yields CASSLKLDGYTF.

The genes are TRBV7-3 and TRBJ2-3, with TRBD1 matching over 10 bases. The junction had 6 bases not matched to a gene; V was cut back by 5 bases and J by 4 bases. Germline V CDR1 and CDR2: SGHTA, FQGTGA. The CDR3 totals 15 residues. In nucleotides, the CDR3 is TGTGCCAGCAGCGTGACAGGGGGCAACGCAGATACGCAGTATTTT. Translated: CASSVTGGNADTQYF.

This rearrangement joins TRBV18 to TRBJ2-7; perhaps TRBD1 as D (6 bases). Germline V CDR1 and CDR2: KGHSH, LQKENI. The CDR3 runs 16 residues. The V and J ends lost 3 bases and 3 bases respectively, with 18 bases between them. CDR3 DNA: TGTGCCAGCTCACCTACGCACTACAGGGATTACTACGAGCAGTACTTC. It encodes CASSPTHYRDYYEQYF.

V is TRBV7-2 and J is TRBJ1-1; no firm D call. The CDR3 loop spans 13 amino acids. CDR1 SGHTA and CDR2 FQGNSA come from the germline V gene. Trimming took 3 bases from V and 1 from J, leaving 6 bases between them. In DNA form, the CDR3 reads TGTGCCAGCAGCTTTGAGGGGAACACTGAAGCTTTCTTT. Translating gives CASSFEGNTEAFF.

This chain links TRBV7-2 with TRBJ2-5; 8 nucleotides match TRBD2. The junction had 6 bases not matched to a gene; V was cut back by 2 bases and J by 4 bases. CDR3 length equals 15 residues. Germline assignment: CDR1 SGHTA and CDR2 FQGNSA. The DNA for the CDR3 is TGTGCCAGCAGCTTAACGGGAGGGCCTAGAGAGACCCAGTACTTC. Translated: CASSLTGGPRETQYF. The whole variable domain, remainder taken from reference TRBV7-2 and TRBJ2-5, is GAGVSQSPSNKVTEKGKDVELRCDPISGHTALYWYRQSLGQGLEFLIYFQGNSAPDKSGLPSDRFSAERTGGSVSTLTIQRTQQEDSAVYLCASSLTGGPRETQYFGPGTRLLVL.

The V gene is TRBV4-1, the J gene TRBJ1-1; TRBD1 agrees at 7 bases. J lost 5 bases, V lost 3 bases, and 6 bases had no gene match. The germline CDR1 and CDR2 sequences are MGHRA and YSYEKL. The CDR3 is 14 amino acids. CDR3 DNA sequence: TGCGCCAGCAGCCACTCAGGGGGTTGGACTGAAGCTTTCTTT. The encoded protein is CASSHSGGWTEAFF.

The V and J genes are TRBV7-2 and TRBJ1-5; 7 bases match TRBD1. Germline V gene lookup returns CDR1 SGHTA and CDR2 FQGNSA. CDR3 length: 16 amino acids. V dropped 6 bases and J dropped 2; count of bases not matched to a gene: 10. CDR3 protein: CASSLQGMGRNQPQHF. The CDR3 region has the DNA TGTGCCAGCAGTTTACAGGGGATGGGGCGCAATCAGCCCCAGCATTTT.

This clone has just one count. The V and J genes are TRBV28 and TRBJ1-5; TRBD1 matches 7 bases. V dropped 5 bases and J dropped 3; count of bases not matched to a gene: 7. The CDR3 spans 15 residues. The germline V gene has CDR1 MDHEN and CDR2 SYDVKM. The CDR3 DNA reads as TGTGCCAGCAGTGGGGGACAGAATAACAATCAGCCCCAGCATTTT. Translation gives CASSGGQNNNQPQHF.

The V gene is TRBV19, the J gene TRBJ1-2, with a tentative D call TRBD1 (5 bases). Trimming cost V 3 bases and J 4 bases, with 15 bases left between them. This CDR3 is 15 amino acids long. Per germline, CDR1 LNHDA and CDR2 SQIVND (reference sequence). The CDR3 protein is CASSIGGGASYGYTF. The CDR3, as DNA: TGTGCCAGTAGTATCGGGGGTGGGGCATCCTATGGCTACACCTTC.

The rearrangement links TRBV29-1 to TRBJ2-7; the match to TRBD2 covers 7 bases. The germline V gene encodes CDR1 SQVTM and CDR2 ANQGSEA. J gave up 5 bases and V 5 bases, and 12 bases lay outside the gene matches. The CDR3 totals 14 residues. CDR3 coding DNA: TGCAGCGTTTTCGGAGCAGCGGGGATTAACGAGCAGTACTTC. It translates to CSVFGAAGINEQYF.

CDR3 in amino acids: CASSLLISGSSYEQYF. CDR3 bases: TGTGCCAGCAGCTTGTTAATATCAGGGAGCTCCTACGAGCAGTACTTC. The gene calls are TRBV5-4 and TRBJ2-7, with D possibly being TRBD1 or TRBD2 (5 bases each). The CDR3 loop spans 16 amino acids. From germline, CDR1 is SGHNT and CDR2 YYREEE (reference sequence). The germline V and J ends were trimmed by 1 base and 0 bases, with 14 bases remaining between them.